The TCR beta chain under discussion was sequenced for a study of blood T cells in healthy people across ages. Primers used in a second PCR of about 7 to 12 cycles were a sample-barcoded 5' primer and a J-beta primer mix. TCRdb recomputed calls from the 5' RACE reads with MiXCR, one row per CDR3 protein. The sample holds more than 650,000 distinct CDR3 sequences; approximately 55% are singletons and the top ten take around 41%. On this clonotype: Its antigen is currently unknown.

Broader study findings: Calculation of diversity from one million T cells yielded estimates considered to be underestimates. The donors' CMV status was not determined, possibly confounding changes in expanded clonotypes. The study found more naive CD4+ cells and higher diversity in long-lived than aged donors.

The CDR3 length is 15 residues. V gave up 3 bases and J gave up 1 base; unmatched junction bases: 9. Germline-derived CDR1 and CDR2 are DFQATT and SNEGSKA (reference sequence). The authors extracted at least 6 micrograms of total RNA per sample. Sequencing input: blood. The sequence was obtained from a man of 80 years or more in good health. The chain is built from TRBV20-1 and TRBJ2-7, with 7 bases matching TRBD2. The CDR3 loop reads CSASSGPRGSYEQYF. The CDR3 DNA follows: TGCAGTGCTAGTAGCGGGCCACGGGGATCCTACGAGCAGTACTTC.